One and the same sample provided the 9 T cell receptor beta chains below, sequenced in a study of blood T cells in healthy people across ages. Sample-barcoded 5' priming and a J-beta primer mix drove a second PCR of 7 to 11 cycles. TCRdb re-called the 5' RACE reads with MiXCR, one entry per CDR3 protein. The sample consists of some 890,000 distinct CDR3 sequences, almost 30% of them appearing once. These sequences were also reported in another study, on T cells of mothers and their children.

Sample: blood. Every receptor here comes from a woman between 40 and 50 years old in good health.

This clonotype was seen only once. Because the CDR3 is missing its conserved closing phenylalanine or tryptophan, this is likely a read error. This chain uses TRBV12-3 or TRBV12-4 with TRBJ2-1; TRBD2 might be the D (6 bases). The CDR3 totals 16 residues. V was pared by 3 bases and J by 4 bases, with 16 bases between. The CDR3 reads CASSFVGTAPYNEQFC. CDR3 in DNA: TGTGCCAGCAGTTTCGTGGGGACTGCTCCTTACAATGAGCAGTTCTGC.

The chain recombines TRBV20-1 with TRBJ2-7, with 12 bases lining up with TRBD1. V trimming: 5 bases; J trimming: 0 bases; junction bases outside the gene matches: 2. There are 14 residues in the CDR3. Germline V lookup: CDR1 DFQATT, CDR2 SNEGSKA (reference sequence). The CDR3: CSAQGQGASYEQYF. The DNA for the CDR3 is TGCAGTGCTCAGGGACAGGGGGCCTCCTACGAGCAGTACTTC.

There are a few counts of this clonotype. The genes are TRBV27 and TRBJ1-5; the D is unclear. This CDR3 comprises 16 residues. Trimming took off 3 bases at V and 0 bases at J, with 12 bases between the two ends. CDR1 and CDR2 (germline): MNHEY, SMNVEV (reference sequence). CDR3 sequence (DNA): TGTGCCAGCAGTTTGATCGCAGGTACTAGCAATCAGCCCCAGCATTTT. Its protein is CASSLIAGTSNQPQHF.

This clonotype showed up just a few times. The chain employs TRBV27 and TRBJ1-1; D might be TRBD1 (5 bases). Per the germline V gene, CDR1 is MNHEY and CDR2 is SMNVEV (reference sequence). The CDR3 consists of 15 residues. Trimming took 8 bases from V and 1 from J, leaving 17 bases between them. Here the CDR3 reads CASAPQGRTNTEAFF. CDR3 DNA sequence: TGTGCCAGCGCACCTCAGGGACGTACGAACACTGAAGCTTTCTTT.

Concerning this clonotype: At one boundary the junction diverges from the germline segment, which might be a read error. The V call is TRBV6-1, the J call TRBJ1-4; D is uncertain. The CDR3 totals 11 residues. The germline CDR1 and CDR2 sequences are MNHNS and SASEGT. The CDR3, as DNA: TGTGCCAGCAGGGAAGGGGAAAAACTGTTTTTT. Translation gives CASREGEKLFF.

The V call is TRBV2, the J call TRBJ2-2, with D tentatively TRBD2 (6 bases). Trimming shortened V by 6 bases and J by 4 bases, and 15 bases separated the two germline ends. This CDR3 is built from 15 residues. The germline V gene encodes CDR1 SNHLY and CDR2 FYNNEI. As DNA, the CDR3 is TGTGCCAGCAGGGAGGGCAGGTCAGGCACCGGGGAGCTGTTTTTT. Residues: CASREGRSGTGELFF.

This clonotype has just a few counts. A read error may be the cause here, since a much bigger clone is one base away. The chain links TRBV7-2 to TRBJ2-5, with 15 bases matching TRBD2. The germline CDR1 and CDR2 sequences are SGHTA and FQGNSA. The CDR3 contains 18 residues. The CDR3 region is CASSSPHGLAGGQETRYF. CDR3 sequence (DNA): TGTGCCAGCAGCTCCCCCCACGGACTAGCGGGGGGGCAAGAGACCCGGTACTTC.

This clonotype occurred many times. This chain joins TRBV5-1 and TRBJ2-7; possibly TRBD1 or TRBD2 for D (5 bases each). Germline lookup yields CDR1 SGHRS and CDR2 YFSETQ. The ends were cut back, 2 bases at V and 4 bases at J, with 13 bases in the middle. The CDR3 sequence is 14 residues long. This chain's CDR3 is CASSFRDLSYEQYF. DNA for the CDR3: TGCGCCAGCAGCTTCCGGGACCTTTCTTACGAGCAGTACTTC.

This clonotype was seen repeatedly, ten times or more. The CDR3 is CASSLRTEPYEQYF. CDR3 in DNA: TGTGCCAGCAGCTTACGTACGGAACCCTACGAGCAGTACTTC. V is TRBV11-1 and J is TRBJ2-7; no reliable D call. Trimming removed 2 bases at V and 2 bases at J, with 10 bases between. Germline-derived CDR1 and CDR2 are SGHAT and FQDESV (reference sequence). The CDR3 is made up of 14 amino acids.